This is a list of T cell receptor beta chains from one sample in a study of cytomegalovirus exposure and HLA in healthy donors. This table comes from immunoSEQ multiplex PCR, and its TCRdb copy is limited to in-frame clones, with some not included. The repertoire table contains some 130,000 clones. The sequenced sample consisted of PBMCs. All receptors derive from a woman in her thirties or forties in good health and CMV-seropositive. CDR3s include the opening cysteine and the closing phenylalanine or tryptophan. D genes are given only for firm matches.

length	V	J	D	CDR3	DNA
14	TRBV29-1	TRBJ1-1	TRBD1	CSVYPGQGITEAFF	TGCAGCGTTTATCCGGGACAGGGGATTACTGAAGCTTTCTTT
14	TRBV19	TRBJ1-5	NA	CASRYRAANQPQHF	TGTGCCAGTAGATACAGGGCGGCAAATCAGCCCCAGCATTTT
12	TRBV6-5	TRBJ2-3	TRBD2	CATGGGPHTQYF	TGTGCCACGGGGGGAGGGCCCCATACGCAGTATTTT
14	TRBV15	TRBJ1-5	TRBD1	CATSTRQGSQPQHF	TGTGCCACCAGCACCCGACAGGGGAGTCAGCCCCAGCATTTT
14	TRBV11-2	TRBJ2-7	TRBD1	CASSVRDRVHEQYF	TGTGCCAGCAGCGTCCGGGACAGGGTCCACGAGCAGTACTTC
13	TRBV28	TRBJ1-2	NA	CASSPGGNYGYTF	TGTGCCAGCAGTCCCGGGGGAAACTATGGCTACACCTTC
15	TRBV28	TRBJ2-4	NA	CASSPQRGLEHIQYF	TGTGCCAGCAGTCCCCAACGAGGGCTCGAGCACATTCAGTACTTC
12	TRBV27	TRBJ2-2	NA	CASRRYTGELFF	TGTGCCAGCAGGAGGTACACCGGGGAGCTGTTTTTT
13	TRBV18	TRBJ1-5	TRBD1	CASSTGGDQPQHF	TGTGCCAGCTCAACAGGGGGGGATCAGCCCCAGCATTTT
14	TRBV5-3	TRBJ2-2	NA	CARSSGTSTGELFF	TGTGCCAGAAGCTCGGGGACATCCACCGGGGAGCTGTTTTTT
16	TRBV19	TRBJ1-1	NA	CASSIAPRGPSSEAFF	TGTGCCAGTAGTATAGCTCCCAGGGGCCCCTCGAGTGAAGCTTTCTTT
16	TRBV14	TRBJ1-1	NA	CASSQEAWEMNTEAFF	TGTGCCAGCAGCCAAGAAGCTTGGGAGATGAACACTGAAGCTTTCTTT
13	TRBV5-1	TRBJ2-7	NA	CASSTRSSYEQYF	TGCGCCAGCAGCACTCGTTCCTCCTACGAGCAGTACTTC
15	TRBV19	TRBJ1-5	NA	CASSFGTGANQPQHF	TGTGCCAGTAGTTTTGGGACTGGGGCCAATCAGCCCCAGCATTTT
17	TRBV19	TRBJ2-3	TRBD2	CASSLISTSGMGDTQYF	TGTGCCAGTAGCCTCATCAGTACTAGCGGGATGGGTGATACGCAGTATTTT
15	TRBV5-1	TRBJ2-7	TRBD2	CASSLGASGNYEQYF	TGCGCCAGCAGCTTGGGGGCTAGCGGAAACTACGAGCAGTACTTC
13	TRBV10-3	TRBJ1-4	NA	CAINRDLGEKLFF	TGTGCCATCAACAGGGATCTAGGGGAAAAACTGTTTTTT
16	TRBV6-5	TRBJ2-3	TRBD2	CASSYSPSGSTDTQYF	TGTGCCAGCAGTTACTCGCCTAGCGGGTCCACAGATACGCAGTATTTT
14	TRBV6-1	TRBJ2-7	TRBD2	CASSATSGGYEQYF	TGTGCCAGCAGTGCGACTAGCGGGGGATACGAGCAGTACTTC